The present T cell receptor (beta chain) was sequenced within a study of blood T cells in healthy people across ages. Overall study context: Through template switching, about one barcoded beta molecule was captured per two T cells, as measured in model experiments.

Turning to this clonotype: The antigen remains undetermined.

The use of a sample-barcoded 5' primer and a J-beta primer mix characterized a second PCR of about 7 to 12 cycles. Each cDNA molecule was tagged by a template-switch adaptor with 12 random nucleotides. From the 5' RACE reads, TCRdb called clonotypes with MiXCR, one entry per CDR3 protein. The sample has roughly 1.6 million distinct CDR3 sequences, approximately 32% seen once; the top ten hold around 11%. In terms of origin and age, donors were healthy Caucasian individuals from Russia aged about 6 to 90. General observations from the study: When one million T cells were used, diversity estimates were thought to be underestimates.

The CDR3 totals 15 residues. V trimming: 5 bases; J trimming: 5 bases; junction bases outside the gene matches: 11. Germline V gene sequence: CDR1 MNHNY, CDR2 SVGAGI (reference sequence). What was sequenced was blood. This rearrangement joins TRBV6-6 to TRBJ2-7, with 8 bases lining up with TRBD1. The TCR was taken from a woman aged 25-40 years in good health. The CDR3 DNA reads TGTGCCAGCAGTCCTCGAGGGTCAGGGGGCCACGAGCAGTACTTC. It translates to CASSPRGSGGHEQYF.